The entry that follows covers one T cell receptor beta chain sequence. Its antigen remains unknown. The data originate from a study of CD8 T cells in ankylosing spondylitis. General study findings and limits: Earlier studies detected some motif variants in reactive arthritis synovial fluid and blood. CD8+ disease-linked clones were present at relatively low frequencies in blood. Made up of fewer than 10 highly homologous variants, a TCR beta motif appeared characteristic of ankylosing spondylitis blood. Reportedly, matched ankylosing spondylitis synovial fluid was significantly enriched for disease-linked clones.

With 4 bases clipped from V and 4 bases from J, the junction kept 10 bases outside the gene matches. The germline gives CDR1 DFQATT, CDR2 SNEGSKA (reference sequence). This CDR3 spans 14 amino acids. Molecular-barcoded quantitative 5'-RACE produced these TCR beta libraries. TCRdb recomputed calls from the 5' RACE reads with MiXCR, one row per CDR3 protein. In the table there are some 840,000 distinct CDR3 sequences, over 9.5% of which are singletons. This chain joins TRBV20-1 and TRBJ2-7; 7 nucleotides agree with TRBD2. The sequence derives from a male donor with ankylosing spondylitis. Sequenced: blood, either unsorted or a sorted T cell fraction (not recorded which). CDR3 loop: CSATPMTSYYEQYF. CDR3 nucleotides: TGCAGTGCTACCCCCATGACTAGCTATTACGAGCAGTACTTC.